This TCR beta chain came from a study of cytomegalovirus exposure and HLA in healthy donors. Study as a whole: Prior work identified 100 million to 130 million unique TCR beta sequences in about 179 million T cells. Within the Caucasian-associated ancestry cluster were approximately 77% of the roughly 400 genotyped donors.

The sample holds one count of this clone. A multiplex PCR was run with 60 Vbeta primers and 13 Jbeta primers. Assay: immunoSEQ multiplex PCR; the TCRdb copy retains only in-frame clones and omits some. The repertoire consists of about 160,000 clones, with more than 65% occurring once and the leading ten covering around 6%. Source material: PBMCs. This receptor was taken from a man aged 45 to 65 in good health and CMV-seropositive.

The CDR3 DNA reads TGTGCCAGCAGCGGGAGCTCCTACAATGAGCAGTTCTTC. Its protein is CASSGSSYNEQFF. This chain uses TRBV11-2 with TRBJ2-1, with a weak D call TRBD2 (5 bases). The germline gives CDR1 SGHAT, CDR2 FQNNGV. V gave up 5 bases and J gave up 0 bases, with 5 bases separating them. The CDR3 length is 13 residues.